One and the same sample provided the 18 T cell receptor beta chains below, sequenced in a study of neoadjuvant anti-PD-1 for oral cavity cancer. The time point denotes: after neoadjuvant nivolumab, at surgical resection. Only in-frame clones appear in the TCRdb table, and some are missing; sequencing was by immunoSEQ multiplex PCR. The table shows approximately 21,000 clones, with roughly 45% occurring only once. Here the sequenced sample was tumor tissue, taken after nivolumab (anti-PD-1) treatment. The receptors were gathered from a person between 40 and 85 years old with oral cavity squamous cell carcinoma.

This clone was seen just once. The chain recombines TRBV9 with TRBJ2-3; 8 positions agree with TRBD2. CDR3 size: 19 residues. The germline gives CDR1 SGDLS, CDR2 YYNGEE. V lost 1 base and J lost 2; bases outside the gene matches: 15. The CDR3 reads CASSVYLNMGTSLTDTQYF. The CDR3 nucleotides read TGTGCCAGCAGCGTATACCTCAATATGGGGACTAGTCTCACAGATACGCAGTATTTT. Based on the CDR3 plus reference TRBV9 and TRBJ2-3, the full variable domain is DSGVTQTPKHLITATGQRVTLRCSPRSGDLSVYWYQQSLDQGLQFLIQYYNGEERAKGNILERFSAQQFPDLHSELNLSSLELGDSALYFCASSVYLNMGTSLTDTQYFGPGTRLTVL.

CDR3 loop: CASSGLAGGTNEQFF. In DNA, the CDR3 is TGTGCCAGCAGCGGACTAGCGGGGGGGACCAATGAGCAGTTCTTC. The V and J genes are TRBV7-6 and TRBJ2-1; 15 positions agree with TRBD2. V lost 5 bases and J lost 6; bases outside the gene matches: 2. Per the germline V gene, CDR1 is SGHVS and CDR2 is FNYEAQ. This CDR3 region has 15 residues.

The chain's CDR3 is CASSQVFGYGIGELFF. DNA of the CDR3: TGTGCCAGCAGCCAAGTTTTTGGGTATGGCATCGGGGAGCTGTTTTTT. The J gene is TRBJ2-2, the V gene TRBV14; D unresolved. Germline CDR1 reads SGHDN; CDR2 reads FVKESK. Trimming stripped 1 base from V and 7 bases from J, with 16 bases between. The length of the CDR3 is 16 residues.

This clone was counted ten times or more. The chain combines TRBV11-1 with TRBJ2-7; 7 bases are shared with TRBD1. CDR3 length: 14 amino acids. J was trimmed by 0 bases and V by 8 bases; bases with no gene match: 7. Germline V lookup: CDR1 SGHAT, CDR2 FQDESV (reference sequence). The CDR3, as DNA: TGTGCCAGCTCTCGGACAGGTGTCTCCTACGAGCAGTACTTC. It yields the protein CASSRTGVSYEQYF.

The V and J genes are TRBV7-8 and TRBJ1-3; 9 bases map to TRBD1. This CDR3 is built from 17 residues. V lost 3 bases to trimming and J lost 3 bases; unmatched junction nucleotides: 9. Looked up from germline, CDR1 is SGHVS and CDR2 is FQNEAQ. The CDR3 protein is CASSLGQGGTFGNTIYF. Written as DNA, the CDR3 is TGTGCCAGCAGCTTGGGACAGGGAGGAACTTTTGGAAACACCATATATTTT.

CDR3 sequence: CASRTGYTF. CDR3 DNA sequence: TGTGCCAGCAGGACCGGCTACACCTTC. V is TRBV6-1 and J is TRBJ1-2; D remains unclear. The CDR3 contains 9 residues. V was shortened by 6 bases and J by 8 bases, with 4 bases between the two germline ends. The germline V gene has CDR1 MNHNS and CDR2 SASEGT.

V and J are TRBV7-9 and TRBJ2-5; D may be TRBD1 (5 bases). CDR3 length: 14 residues. Germline CDR1 and CDR2: SEHNR and FQNEAQ (reference sequence). V dropped 1 base and J dropped 5 bases, with 11 bases sitting between them. CDR3 sequence reads: CASSLVGAGETQYF. The DNA of the CDR3 is TGTGCCAGCAGCTTAGTTGGGGCAGGTGAGACCCAGTACTTC. Based on the CDR3 plus reference TRBV7-9 and TRBJ2-5, the full variable domain is DTGVSQNPRHKITKRGQNVTFRCDPISEHNRLYWYRQTLGQGPEFLTYFQNEAQLEKSRLLSDRFSAERPKGSFSTLEIQRTEQGDSAMYLCASSLVGAGETQYFGPGTRLLVL.

The chain recombines TRBV6-6 with TRBJ1-2; 8 nucleotides line up with TRBD1. CDR3 length equals 13 residues. The V gene's germline CDR1 is MNHNY and CDR2 SVGAGI (reference sequence). V shed 5 bases, J shed 11 bases, and the junction held 10 bases outside the gene matches. The CDR3 loop is CASSKIGQGGYTF. In DNA, the CDR3 is TGTGCCAGCAGTAAAATAGGACAGGGTGGTTACACCTTC.

This clone was recorded a few times. The chain carries TRBV10-3 and TRBJ1-2; possibly TRBD1 for D (6 bases). Germline values: CDR1 ENHRY, CDR2 SYGVKD. V was cut by 3 bases and J by 2 bases, with 7 bases left in between. The CDR3 runs to 13 residues. The CDR3 DNA follows: TGTGCCATCAGTGAAAGGGGGAACTATGGCTACACCTTC. It codes for CAISERGNYGYTF.

The chain combines TRBV15 with TRBJ1-2; D uncertain. Germline V gives CDR1 LNHNV, CDR2 YYDKDF (reference sequence). The CDR3 is 16 residues long. Trimming shortened V by 4 bases and J by 8 bases, and 23 bases separated the two germline ends. The CDR3 reads CATSTDRGSPRWGYTF. CDR3 nucleotides: TGTGCCACCAGCACAGACCGAGGATCACCCCGCTGGGGCTACACCTTC.

The gene calls are TRBV5-5 and TRBJ2-1, with 7 bases that match TRBD1. Losses at the gene ends were 2 bases for V and 4 bases for J; bases not matched to a gene: 15. The CDR3 is 18 amino acids. The germline gives CDR1 SGHKS, CDR2 YYEKEE (reference sequence). This CDR3 reads CASSLRTGAPALYNEQFF. CDR3 bases: TGTGCCAGCAGCTTAAGAACAGGGGCCCCCGCCCTATACAATGAGCAGTTCTTC.

CDR3 in DNA: TGTGCCAGCAGCCGGGGGGGGATACCCTACGAGCAGTACTTC. This sequence encodes CASSRGGIPYEQYF. This chain joins TRBV11-2 and TRBJ2-7, with 8 bases that match TRBD2. Germline-derived CDR1 and CDR2 are SGHAT and FQNNGV. V lost 5 bases and J lost 2; bases outside the gene matches: 5. The CDR3 consists of 14 residues.

V gene TRBV25-1 combines with J gene TRBJ2-7, with a possible D match to TRBD1 (5 bases). The V end lost 3 bases, the J end lost 4 bases, and 16 bases lay between the germline ends. The CDR3 consists of 15 residues. CDR1 and CDR2 from the germline V gene are MGHDK and SYGVNS. The CDR3 DNA reads as TGTGCCAGCAGTGAGGGGTCAGGGTGGTGGTACGAGCAGTACTTC. This encodes CASSEGSGWWYEQYF.

The V and J genes are TRBV6-1 and TRBJ1-2; D call uncertain. The germline CDR1 and CDR2 sequences are MNHNS and SASEGT. CDR3 length: 12 residues. V was cut by 5 bases and J by 9 bases, with 13 bases left in between. The CDR3 loop reads CASSYPATRYTF. The CDR3 DNA reads TGTGCCAGCAGTTATCCCGCAACCCGCTACACCTTC.

The rearrangement uses TRBV29-1 and TRBJ1-4; TRBD1 is a possible D gene (6 bases). The V end was cut by 1 base, the J end by 0 bases, with 12 bases between. Germline loops: CDR1 SQVTM, CDR2 ANQGSEA. The CDR3 covers 16 residues. CDR3 region: CSVEVPRGATNEKLFF. Here the CDR3 DNA reads TGCAGCGTTGAAGTGCCCAGGGGCGCAACTAATGAAAAACTGTTTTTT.

This chain joins TRBV2 and TRBJ2-2, with 7 bases matching TRBD1. Looked up from germline, CDR1 is SNHLY and CDR2 is FYNNEI. Unmatched junction bases numbered 4, after V lost 5 bases and J lost 1 base. The CDR3 is 15 residues long. This CDR3 reads CASSPQGLNTGELFF. In nucleotides, the CDR3 is TGTGCCAGCAGTCCACAGGGGTTGAACACCGGGGAGCTGTTTTTT.

The V gene is TRBV7-2, the J gene TRBJ1-5; 9 bases match TRBD1. The CDR3 loop spans 15 amino acids. CDR1 is SGHTA and CDR2 is FQGNSA in the germline V gene. V was clipped by 7 bases and J by 6 bases; unmatched bases: 10. CDR3 region: CASTTGDRVTQPQHF. The DNA of the CDR3 is TGTGCCAGCACCACCGGGGACAGGGTAACTCAGCCCCAGCATTTT.

The chain employs TRBV11-2 and TRBJ2-7; D gene ambiguous. The CDR3 totals 14 residues. CDR1 and CDR2 from the germline V gene are SGHAT and FQNNGV. V was cut by 0 bases and J by 6 bases, with 12 bases left in between. The CDR3, as DNA: TGTGCCAGCAGCTTAGATATGGGGTGGGCCGAGCAGTACTTC. Its protein product is CASSLDMGWAEQYF. Full variable domain (missing parts from reference TRBV11-2 and TRBJ2-7): EAGVAQSPRYKIIEKRQSVAFWCNPISGHATLYWYQQILGQGPKLLIQFQNNGVVDDSQLPKDRFSAERLKGVDSTLKIQPAKLEDSAVYLCASSLDMGWAEQYFGPGTRLTVT.